These 25 T cell receptor beta chains were sequenced from one sample in a study of T-cell reconstitution after alpha-beta-depleted transplantation in children. Using unique molecular identifiers, the investigators prepared the TCRbeta library. TCRdb reprocessed the PCR reads with MiXCR, giving one entry per CDR3 protein. The sample lists fewer than 250,000 distinct CDR3 sequences, 6.5% to 9% occurring once. This specimen consisted of PBMCs, mostly from graft donor cells, obtained 180 days after TCRalphabeta/CD19-depleted stem cell transplant. Source of these receptors: a male patient younger than 18 who had a stem cell transplant for acute lymphoblastic leukemia, so the T cells may come from the graft donor.

As to this clonotype: Possible read error: a much larger clone is one base away. The chain links TRBV6-5 to TRBJ2-5; D remains ambiguous. There are 12 residues in the CDR3. Per the germline V gene, CDR1 is MNHEY and CDR2 is SVGAGI. CDR3 sequence reads: CTSSYSGETQYF. The CDR3 DNA sequence: TGTACCAGCAGTTACTCGGGAGAGACCCAGTACTTC.

This clonotype was observed many times. The chain recombines TRBV7-6 with TRBJ2-6; no definite D call. Trimming stripped 6 bases from V and 0 bases from J, with 18 bases between. Germline V gives CDR1 SGHVS, CDR2 FNYEAQ. The CDR3 has 18 amino acids. CDR3 region: CASSPPRDSRSGANVLTF. The CDR3 bases are TGTGCCAGCAGTCCACCTAGAGACTCCCGCTCTGGGGCCAACGTCCTGACTTTC.

This clonotype was counted many times. This chain uses TRBV4-3 with TRBJ2-2; unclear D gene. There are 13 residues in the CDR3. Germline values: CDR1 LGHNA, CDR2 YSLEER. V lost 7 bases and J lost 0, with 6 bases in between. CDR3: CASNAPNTGELFF. The CDR3 DNA follows: TGCGCCAGCAACGCTCCGAACACCGGGGAGCTGTTTTTT.

This clonotype was picked up many times. The V and J genes are TRBV10-2 and TRBJ1-6, with D perhaps TRBD1 (5 bases). Germline assignment: CDR1 WSHSY and CDR2 SAAADI. CDR3 size: 13 residues. With 6 bases removed from V and 7 bases from J, the gap between germline ends came to 10 bases. CDR3 sequence: CASRHRRNSPLHF. CDR3 DNA: TGCGCCAGCAGGCACAGGAGGAATTCACCCCTCCACTTT.

CDR3 coding DNA: TGTGCCAGCAGACCGGACAGGGCCCGCTATGGCTACACCTTC. Amino acid sequence: CASRPDRARYGYTF. V gene TRBV6-1 combines with J gene TRBJ1-2; 8 nucleotides line up with TRBD1. The J segment lost 4 bases and the V segment lost 6 bases, leaving 7 bases of the junction unmatched. CDR3 length: 14 amino acids. The germline V gene has CDR1 MNHNS and CDR2 SASEGT.

This clonotype was detected many times. The chain joins TRBV5-1 to TRBJ2-5; D gene unclear. Germline CDR1 is SGHRS and CDR2 is YFSETQ. V lost 0 bases and J 2 bases, leaving 8 bases between the germline ends. This CDR3 has 14 amino acids. The CDR3 DNA follows: TGCGCCAGCAGCTTGGAAGGTCAGCAAGAGACCCAGTACTTC. This encodes CASSLEGQQETQYF. Full variable domain (missing parts from reference TRBV5-1 and TRBJ2-5): KAGVTQTPRYLIKTRGQQVTLSCSPISGHRSVSWYQQTPGQGLQFLFEYFSETQRNKGNFPGRFSGRQFSNSRSEMNVSTLELGDSALYLCASSLEGQQETQYFGPGTRLLVL.

In its sample, this clonotype was seen many times. The chain links TRBV3-1 to TRBJ2-3, with D possibly TRBD2 on 5 matching bases. This CDR3 spans 18 amino acids. Germline lookup yields CDR1 LGHDT and CDR2 YNNKEL (reference sequence). Trimming took off 6 bases at V and 1 base at J, with 23 bases between the two ends. This chain's CDR3 is CASRKRATVPWGTDTQYF. In nucleotides, the CDR3 is TGTGCCAGCAGGAAGAGGGCGACTGTCCCCTGGGGCACAGATACGCAGTATTTT.

Ten or more counts support this clonotype. The gene calls are TRBV7-9 and TRBJ2-7; D is unclear. The CDR3 has 11 amino acids. Between the trimmed V and J ends, which lost 5 bases and 5 bases, there was a span of 7 bases. Germline V gene data show CDR1 as SEHNR and CDR2 as FQNEAQ (reference sequence). The CDR3 DNA follows: TGTGCCAGCAGCCCCGGACACGAGCAGTACTTC. It is translated as CASSPGHEQYF. Based on the CDR3 plus reference TRBV7-9 and TRBJ2-7, the full variable domain is DTGVSQNPRHKITKRGQNVTFRCDPISEHNRLYWYRQTLGQGPEFLTYFQNEAQLEKSRLLSDRFSAERPKGSFSTLEIQRTEQGDSAMYLCASSPGHEQYFGPGTRLTVT.

This clonotype has a count of ten or more. The chain joins TRBV11-2 to TRBJ2-1; D gene unclear. Trimming shortened V by 5 bases and J by 10 bases, and 18 bases separated the two germline ends. The CDR3 extends over 14 amino acids. Looked up from germline, CDR1 is SGHAT and CDR2 is FQNNGV. The CDR3 nucleotides are TGTGCCAGCAGCCTTAGTACACGGGTACTAGAGCAGTTCTTC. Amino acids: CASSLSTRVLEQFF.

This clonotype was found many times. The chain joins TRBV5-1 to TRBJ2-7; 9 bases line up with TRBD2. Germline V gives CDR1 SGHRS, CDR2 YFSETQ. The junction had 13 bases not matched to a gene; V was cut back by 6 bases and J by 6 bases. The CDR3 has 15 amino acids. The CDR3: CASTPEGTSQREQYF. As DNA, the CDR3 is TGCGCCAGCACCCCGGAGGGGACTAGCCAGCGCGAGCAGTACTTC.

At least ten counts were recorded for this clonotype. This rearrangement joins TRBV5-7 to TRBJ2-5, with 9 bases aligning to TRBD1. TRBV5-7 is recorded as an ORF, its role being uncertain. The CDR3 is 17 amino acids. Trimming at V came to 2 bases and at J to 5 bases, leaving 13 bases not matched to a gene. The CDR3 DNA reads as TGTGCCAGCAGCTTAGCGGGGACAGGGTGGGGACTGGAGACCCAGTACTTC. Translation gives CASSLAGTGWGLETQYF.

The chain couples TRBV12-3 or TRBV12-4 to TRBJ2-2; perhaps TRBD2 as D (6 bases). The CDR3 is 14 amino acids. V gave up 6 bases and J gave up 2 bases, with 10 bases separating them. Here the CDR3 reads CASSGTVNTGELFF. The DNA for the CDR3 is TGTGCCAGCAGCGGGACTGTTAACACCGGGGAGCTGTTTTTT.

This clonotype was observed at least ten times. This rearrangement joins TRBV7-2 to TRBJ2-2, with TRBD1 as a possible D gene (5 bases). CDR1 and CDR2 (germline): SGHTA, FQGNSA. Trimming removed 2 bases at V and 7 bases at J, with 8 bases between. The CDR3 length is 13 residues. CDR3 in amino acids: CASSLRQIGELFF. The CDR3 region has the DNA TGTGCCAGCAGCTTACGACAGATCGGGGAGCTGTTTTTT.

In this sample, this clonotype turned up many times. The rearrangement uses TRBV5-5 and TRBJ2-1; TRBD2 matches 12 bases. The CDR3 has 15 amino acids. CDR1 SGHKS and CDR2 YYEKEE come from the germline V gene (reference sequence). Trimming removed 2 bases from V and 6 bases from J; junction bases left unmatched: 3. Here the CDR3 DNA reads TGTGCCAGCAGCTTTGGACTAGCGGGGTTCAATGAGCAGTTCTTC. This sequence encodes CASSFGLAGFNEQFF.

Many counts were recorded for this clonotype. The chain is built from TRBV10-3 and TRBJ2-5; 7 bases map to TRBD2. In germline, CDR1 is ENHRY, CDR2 SYGVKD. The V and J ends lost 4 bases and 2 bases, in that order; junction bases with no gene match: 7. CDR3 length: 15 amino acids. CDR3 DNA sequence: TGTGCCATCAGTGCTGAGCGGGGATCTCAAGAGACCCAGTACTTC. Amino acids: CAISAERGSQETQYF.

This clonotype was observed at least ten times. The chain employs TRBV29-1 and TRBJ2-1; D is possibly TRBD2 (5 bases). The ends were cut back, 1 base at V and 3 bases at J, with 19 bases in the middle. CDR3 length equals 17 residues. The germline CDR1 and CDR2 sequences are SQVTM and ANQGSEA. The CDR3 region is CSVEGVSGILIYNEQFF. The CDR3, as DNA: TGCAGCGTTGAAGGGGTCTCGGGAATACTGATCTACAATGAGCAGTTCTTC.

This clonotype was detected many times. The chain carries TRBV9 and TRBJ2-7, with D perhaps matching TRBD2 (6 bases). There are 13 residues in the CDR3. V shed 10 bases and J shed 0 bases, with 14 bases lying between them. Germline CDR1 SGDLS, CDR2 YYNGEE. CDR3 sequence (DNA): TGTGCCCGCAAAAGGAGGGACTCCTACGAGCAGTACTTC. Its protein is CARKRRDSYEQYF.

A remark on this clonotype: One base away lies a much larger clone, so this may be a sequencing read error. The V gene is TRBV20-1, the J gene TRBJ1-5; the D gene is possibly TRBD1 (5 bases). Trimming cost V 2 bases and J 4 bases, with 15 bases left between them. CDR3 length: 15 amino acids. Germline V lookup: CDR1 DFQATT, CDR2 SNEGSKA (reference sequence). CDR3 region: CSARREDMVNQPQHF. The CDR3 DNA reads TGCAGTGCTAGAAGGGAGGACATGGTGAATCAGCCCCAGCATTTT.

This clonotype showed up many times. This chain uses TRBV6-5 with TRBJ1-3, with D perhaps matching TRBD1 (5 bases). V was trimmed by 5 bases and J by 4 bases, leaving 12 bases between them. The CDR3 has 14 residues. The germline V gene encodes CDR1 MNHEY and CDR2 SVGAGI. The CDR3 reads CASSRWRGGNTIYF. The CDR3, as DNA: TGTGCCAGCAGTCGATGGAGGGGAGGAAACACCATATATTTT.

This clonotype was counted at least ten times. The chain employs TRBV11-2 and TRBJ2-3; TRBD1 might be the D (6 bases). This CDR3 region has 11 residues. Germline CDR1 is SGHAT and CDR2 is FQNNGV. V gave up 3 bases and J gave up 11 bases, with 9 bases separating them. For the CDR3, the DNA is TGTGCCAGCAGCTTCCAGGGACAGCAGTATTTT. It yields the protein CASSFQGQQYF. The full variable domain, its missing parts supplied by reference TRBV11-2 and TRBJ2-3, is EAGVAQSPRYKIIEKRQSVAFWCNPISGHATLYWYQQILGQGPKLLIQFQNNGVVDDSQLPKDRFSAERLKGVDSTLKIQPAKLEDSAVYLCASSFQGQQYFGPGTRLTVL.

This clonotype was counted at least ten times. DNA of the CDR3: TGTGCCAGCTCACCGGGCGGCTCTGGGGCCAACGTCCTGACTTTC. Its protein is CASSPGGSGANVLTF. The V and J genes are TRBV18 and TRBJ2-6; the D is unclear. Trimming left V 3 bases short and J 0 bases short, with 6 bases between. Germline V CDR1 and CDR2: KGHSH, LQKENI. The CDR3 consists of 15 residues.

The chain carries TRBV28 and TRBJ2-7; D is undetermined. V was trimmed by 2 bases and J by 3 bases, leaving 11 bases between them. The CDR3 is 14 residues long. Germline V gene data show CDR1 as MDHEN and CDR2 as SYDVKM. The CDR3 protein is CASSLTWSHYEQYF. The DNA of the CDR3 is TGTGCCAGCAGTTTAACCTGGTCCCACTACGAGCAGTACTTC.

This clonotype was counted many times. The chain is built from TRBV5-6 and TRBJ2-7, with D possibly being TRBD1 (5 bases). This CDR3 comprises 18 residues. Trimming pared 0 bases from V and 0 bases from J, leaving 19 bases between. The germline gives CDR1 SGHDT, CDR2 YYEEEE. CDR3 loop: CASSLEPAQGHLSYEQYF. In DNA form, the CDR3 reads TGTGCCAGCAGCTTGGAGCCCGCGCAGGGTCACCTCTCCTACGAGCAGTACTTC.

The rearrangement joins TRBV5-6 to TRBJ2-7; 7 nucleotides match TRBD2. CDR3 size: 18 residues. V was pared by 4 bases and J by 3 bases, with 19 bases of the junction left unmatched. Per germline, CDR1 SGHDT and CDR2 YYEEEE. The CDR3 DNA follows: TGTGCCAGCAGCGCGGGCCTCACTAGCGTTGGTCCCTTCTACGAGCAGTACTTC. This sequence encodes CASSAGLTSVGPFYEQYF.

There are many counts of this clonotype. The gene calls are TRBV5-1 and TRBJ1-2, with TRBD1 matching over 8 bases. The CDR3 loop spans 14 amino acids. Trimming took 0 bases from V and 3 from J; bases not matched to a gene: 1. CDR1 is SGHRS and CDR2 is YFSETQ in the germline V gene. CDR3 region: CASSLAGGDYGYTF. In nucleotides, the CDR3 is TGCGCCAGCAGCTTGGCAGGGGGCGACTATGGCTACACCTTC. The entire variable domain, with the rest obtained from reference TRBV5-1 and TRBJ1-2, is as follows: KAGVTQTPRYLIKTRGQQVTLSCSPISGHRSVSWYQQTPGQGLQFLFEYFSETQRNKGNFPGRFSGRQFSNSRSEMNVSTLELGDSALYLCASSLAGGDYGYTFGSGTRLTVV.